This entry lists 27 T cell receptor beta chains sequenced from one sample in a study of Graves' ophthalmopathy and Graves' hyperthyroidism. TCR beta CDR3 regions were amplified from RNA transcripts. In the first round, RT-PCR was carried out with HTBI primers, and a multiplex PCR formed the second round. TCRdb passed the multiplex PCR reads through MiXCR, listing each CDR3 protein once. The sample holds hundreds of thousands of distinct CDR3 sequences, under 50% seen once. Material: peripheral blood. The receptors were gathered from an adult man with Graves' ophthalmopathy.

Regarding this clonotype: A much larger clone lies one base from this, so it may be a read error. The chain has TRBV10-3 and TRBJ1-6; 8 bases align to TRBD1. Per germline, CDR1 ENHRY and CDR2 SYGVKD. J lost 5 bases, V lost 10 bases, and 13 bases had no gene match. This CDR3 region has 16 residues. The CDR3 nucleotides are TGTGCCAGCAAATCGTTCAGGGGGCCGAATAATTCACCCCTCCACTTT. Its protein product is CASKSFRGPNNSPLHF.

The V and J genes are TRBV9 and TRBJ2-5; 8 nucleotides agree with TRBD2. The CDR3 length is 15 residues. V dropped 5 bases and J dropped 4; count of bases not matched to a gene: 10. Germline V gives CDR1 SGDLS, CDR2 YYNGEE. CDR3 coding DNA: TGTGCCAGCAGTCCTTCTACGGGGGGGGTAGAGACCCAGTACTTC. It is translated as CASSPSTGGVETQYF.

The chain has TRBV11-2 and TRBJ2-2; possibly TRBD1 for D (5 bases). V was shortened by 5 bases and J by 6 bases, with 16 bases between the two germline ends. Per germline, CDR1 SGHAT and CDR2 FQNNGV. CDR3 length: 15 amino acids. The CDR3: CASSPLRGLPGELFF. The CDR3, as DNA: TGTGCCAGCAGCCCATTAAGGGGCCTCCCCGGGGAGCTGTTTTTT. The whole variable domain, remainder taken from reference TRBV11-2 and TRBJ2-2, is EAGVAQSPRYKIIEKRQSVAFWCNPISGHATLYWYQQILGQGPKLLIQFQNNGVVDDSQLPKDRFSAERLKGVDSTLKIQPAKLEDSAVYLCASSPLRGLPGELFFGEGSRLTVL.

This clonotype was counted many times. An end of the junction does not agree with germline; a read error may underlie this. The chain employs TRBV7-9 and TRBJ2-7; 10 positions match TRBD1. The CDR3 loop spans 15 amino acids. Germline assignment: CDR1 SEHNR and CDR2 FQNEAQ (reference sequence). CDR3 coding DNA: TGCGCCAGCAGCCAAGGGGACAGGGGATCCTACGAGCAGTACTTC. Its protein is CASSQGDRGSYEQYF.

As regards this clonotype: It is likely a read error, because the conserved phenylalanine at the end of the CDR3 is missing. This chain joins TRBV7-6 and TRBJ2-5; D gene uncertain. The CDR3 covers 17 residues. V was clipped by 1 base and J by 3 bases, with 18 bases between them. Germline values: CDR1 SGHVS, CDR2 FNYEAQ. CDR3 in amino acids: CASSLEGRGVPEETQYC. The CDR3 region has the DNA TGTGCCAGCAGCTTAGAGGGAAGAGGAGTCCCCGAAGAGACCCAGTACTGC.

V and J are TRBV13 and TRBJ2-2, with unresolved D. CDR1 and CDR2 from the germline V gene are PRHDT and FYEKMQ (reference sequence). This CDR3 has 17 amino acids. Deletions cut 0 bases from V and 6 bases from J, with 17 bases between. Written as DNA, the CDR3 is TGTGCCAGCAGCTTAGGGATTGGACCCTACGACTCCGGGGAGCTGTTTTTT. Protein product: CASSLGIGPYDSGELFF.

This clonotype has just a few counts. The rearrangement uses TRBV11-2 and TRBJ1-6; possible D gene TRBD1, 5 bases. Trimming took 0 bases from V and 10 from J, leaving 13 bases between them. Germline lookup yields CDR1 SGHAT and CDR2 FQNNGV. The CDR3 has 15 residues. The CDR3 DNA reads TGTGCCAGCAGCTTAGAAAGGGGCTTAGAGTCACCCCTCCACTTT. Its translation: CASSLERGLESPLHF.

The CDR3 here is CASSSRLAWGSQETQYF. The DNA of the CDR3 is TGTGCCAGCAGCTCCCGCCTAGCGTGGGGCTCTCAAGAGACCCAGTACTTC. This chain uses TRBV7-8 with TRBJ2-5; a weak D match, TRBD2 (6 bases). Germline CDR1 and CDR2: SGHVS and FQNEAQ. The CDR3 has 17 residues. The ends were cut back, 4 bases at V and 2 bases at J, with 20 bases in the middle.

This clonotype was found many times. The chain employs TRBV20-1 and TRBJ1-1; D unresolved. CDR3 length: 14 residues. Per the germline V gene, CDR1 is DFQATT and CDR2 is SNEGSKA (reference sequence). Trimming left V 0 bases short and J 1 base short, with 9 bases between. CDR3 bases: TGCAGTGCTAGAGATCCCCGAAGGAACACTGAAGCTTTCTTT. Residues: CSARDPRRNTEAFF.

This clonotype was counted a single time. V gene TRBV20-1 combines with J gene TRBJ1-4, with unresolved D. V lost 3 bases, J lost 4 bases, and 9 bases lay in between. There are 13 residues in the CDR3. Germline CDR1 reads DFQATT; CDR2 reads SNEGSKA (reference sequence). Here the CDR3 DNA reads TGCAGTGCTAGTAAAGGGAGTAATGAAAAACTGTTTTTT. Translation: CSASKGSNEKLFF.

This clonotype showed up many times. J is TRBJ1-1 and V is TRBV2; the D gene is possibly TRBD1 (5 bases). CDR1 and CDR2 (germline): SNHLY, FYNNEI. The CDR3 length is 14 residues. Trimming stripped 1 base from V and 7 bases from J, with 13 bases between. CDR3 region: CASSEVGAGSEAFF. The CDR3, as DNA: TGTGCCAGCAGTGAAGTCGGGGCAGGGAGTGAAGCTTTCTTT.

This clonotype has at least ten counts. The genes are TRBV2 and TRBJ1-5; D uncertain. The germline CDR1 and CDR2 sequences are SNHLY and FYNNEI. This CDR3 spans 13 amino acids. V lost 6 bases to trimming and J lost 3 bases, with 9 bases between them. This chain's CDR3 is CASRGGSNQPQHF. In DNA form, the CDR3 reads TGTGCCAGCAGGGGAGGATCCAATCAGCCCCAGCATTTT.

The chain combines TRBV7-2 with TRBJ2-2; D is ambiguous. V lost 6 bases and J 3 bases, leaving 11 bases between the germline ends. Germline loops: CDR1 SGHTA, CDR2 FQGNSA. This CDR3 has 14 amino acids. CDR3 bases: TGTGCCAGCAGTTTCCGGTCTTACACCGGGGAGCTGTTTTTT. Translation gives CASSFRSYTGELFF.

This clonotype came up a few times. The chain has TRBV2 and TRBJ2-7, with 10 bases matching TRBD2. From germline, CDR1 is SNHLY and CDR2 FYNNEI. The CDR3 covers 14 residues. V shed 8 bases, J shed 6 bases, and the junction held 10 bases outside the gene matches. In DNA, the CDR3 is TGTGCCAGCTCCAGAGCGGGAGGGGGGGCCGAGCAGTACTTC. This gives the protein CASSRAGGGAEQYF.

This clonotype was counted ten times or more. The chain has TRBV12-3 or TRBV12-4 and TRBJ1-5; D not resolved. V shed 1 base and J shed 9 bases, with 13 bases lying between them. The CDR3 loop spans 14 amino acids. The CDR3 nucleotides read TGTGCCAGCAGTTTAGGAGGCACACAAACGCCCCAGCATTTT. It translates to CASSLGGTQTPQHF.

CDR3 in amino acids: CASSLADRVYEQYF. The CDR3 bases are TGTGCCAGCAGCTTAGCGGATAGGGTCTACGAGCAGTACTTC. The chain is built from TRBV7-9 and TRBJ2-7, with D unclear. The V end lost 0 bases, the J end lost 3 bases, and 9 bases lay between the germline ends. The germline gives CDR1 SEHNR, CDR2 FQNEAQ (reference sequence). CDR3 length: 14 residues.

This clonotype has more than one count but fewer than ten. The chain couples TRBV12-5 to TRBJ2-2; maybe TRBD1 (6 bases). The germline V gene encodes CDR1 LGHNT and CDR2 FRNRAP. This CDR3 region has 15 residues. V was trimmed by 4 bases and J by 1 base, leaving 10 bases between them. The CDR3: CASGSRGQNTGELFF. CDR3 nucleotide sequence: TGTGCTAGTGGTTCCAGGGGCCAGAACACCGGGGAGCTGTTTTTT.

This clonotype has more than one count but fewer than ten. The chain uses TRBV2 and TRBJ2-5; possibly TRBD2 for D (5 bases). CDR3 length equals 14 residues. Germline values: CDR1 SNHLY, CDR2 FYNNEI. V dropped 6 bases and J dropped 5 bases, with 16 bases sitting between them. The CDR3 loop is CASREGRSGETQYF. CDR3 coding DNA: TGTGCCAGCAGAGAGGGAAGGAGTGGGGAGACCCAGTACTTC.

Ten or more counts support this clonotype. The chain couples TRBV7-9 to TRBJ2-5, with D perhaps TRBD2 (5 bases). Germline V gene data show CDR1 as SEHNR and CDR2 as FQNEAQ (reference sequence). This CDR3 comprises 14 residues. V lost 1 base and J lost 2, with 8 bases in between. The CDR3 DNA reads as TGTGCCAGCAGCTTAGACGGGAAACAAGAGACCCAGTACTTC. As protein: CASSLDGKQETQYF.

This clonotype came up a few times. The genes are TRBV10-3 and TRBJ2-7, with D tentatively TRBD1 (5 bases). The ends were cut back, 10 bases at V and 2 bases at J, with 15 bases in the middle. The germline V gene has CDR1 ENHRY and CDR2 SYGVKD. The CDR3 consists of 13 residues. CDR3 in DNA: TGTGCCAGCGCCAGGGCTACAGCCTACGAGCAGTACTTC. Amino acids: CASARATAYEQYF.

For this clonotype: This clone may be a read error of a much larger clone one base away. V and J are TRBV2 and TRBJ1-1, with D unclear. Germline V gene lookup returns CDR1 SNHLY and CDR2 FYNNEI. The CDR3 runs 13 residues. This chain's CDR3 is CAGSEVARGEAFF. CDR3 DNA: TGTGCCGGCAGTGAAGTCGCTCGGGGTGAAGCTTTCTTT.

About this clonotype itself: A read error may be the cause here, since a much bigger clone is one base away. The chain links TRBV5-1 to TRBJ2-5; the D is unclear. The CDR3 runs 14 residues. Looked up from germline, CDR1 is SGHRS and CDR2 is YFSETQ. Trimming removed 5 bases at V and 9 bases at J, with 20 bases between. The CDR3 loop reads CASSKDPAVEAQYF. CDR3 nucleotides: TGCGCCAGCAGTAAGGACCCGGCGGTCGAGGCCCAGTACTTC.

The count of this clonotype is one. J is TRBJ2-7 and V is TRBV9, with D uncertain. The CDR3 length is 14 residues. Per germline, CDR1 SGDLS and CDR2 YYNGEE. V was pared by 5 bases and J by 0 bases, with 12 bases between. The CDR3 region has the DNA TGTGCCAGCAGTTACGGTCTTAGCTCCTACGAGCAGTACTTC. This encodes CASSYGLSSYEQYF.

This clonotype occurred many times. This rearrangement joins TRBV19 to TRBJ1-1; TRBD1 might be the D (5 bases). The CDR3 has 14 amino acids. The V gene's germline CDR1 is LNHDA and CDR2 SQIVND (reference sequence). The V end lost 5 bases, the J end lost 4 bases, and 14 bases lay between the germline ends. CDR3 region: CASSSGRGFTEAFF. CDR3 nucleotide sequence: TGTGCCAGTAGTTCGGGTCGGGGCTTCACTGAAGCTTTCTTT.

This clonotype was recorded once. The chain carries TRBV2 and TRBJ1-1, with TRBD1 matching 7 bases. Germline CDR1 and CDR2: SNHLY and FYNNEI. With 2 bases clipped from V and 1 base from J, the junction kept 4 bases outside the gene matches. This CDR3 spans 15 amino acids. The CDR3 nucleotides read TGTGCCAGCAGTGAAAGGGGACAGTCGAACACTGAAGCTTTCTTT. Translation: CASSERGQSNTEAFF.

This clonotype was seen ten or more times. This chain joins TRBV29-1 and TRBJ2-2; 8 nucleotides agree with TRBD1. Per the germline V gene, CDR1 is SQVTM and CDR2 is ANQGSEA. The CDR3 is 14 residues long. Trimming cost V 1 base and J 7 bases; bases outside gene matches: 5. CDR3: CSVEGAGGSGELFF. CDR3 coding DNA: TGCAGCGTTGAAGGTGCAGGGGGCAGCGGGGAGCTGTTTTTT.

V gene TRBV6-5 combines with J gene TRBJ1-2, with D possibly being TRBD1 (5 bases). V was clipped by 2 bases and J by 0 bases, with 16 bases between them. The V gene's germline CDR1 is MNHEY and CDR2 SVGAGI. This CDR3 contains 17 residues. In nucleotides, the CDR3 is TGTGCCAGCAGTTACCAACAGACAGAGACCGCTAACTATGGCTACACCTTC. It yields the protein CASSYQQTETANYGYTF.